This TCR beta chain is drawn from a study of control samples from healthy donors and cancer patients (TCRdb year 2020). A single count supports this clone. The antigen it binds to is not known. No base-level quality is on record; no much larger clone is a single base apart. Library generation was performed with the immunoSEQ multiplex PCR assay. Held by TCRdb, this immuneACCESS table contains in-frame sequences only and omits some clones. Under half of the omission traces to an unresolved V gene where checked; the cause of the rest is unknown. The sample table shows roughly 150,000 clones, and over 90% are seen once. The ten biggest clones cover about 2.4% of the sample. CDR1 KGHSH and CDR2 LQKENI were looked up in the germline V gene. The CDR3, from cysteine to phenylalanine, totals 16 residues. Kept here is only the CDR3 DNA, which spans 48 bases and is read in frame from base 1. Ends trimmed: V by 1 base, J by 1 base; bases unmatched to a gene: 4.

This sequence was found in a man over 45 in good health. Sequencing was performed on blood. The chain couples TRBV18 to TRBJ1-3, with TRBD1 matching 7 junction bases. At the DNA level, the sequence is TGTGCCAGCTCACCACGACAGGGAGGTTCTGGAAACACCATATATTTT. It is translated as CASSPRQGGSGNTIYF.